This note documents a single T cell receptor (beta chain) sequence. Its antigen is undetermined. The source of the sample is a study of radiotherapy plus CTLA-4 blockade in lung cancer. Study summary: Objective responses were documented in around 19% of patients, with disease control in approximately 32%.

Alongside CTLA-4 blockade with ipilimumab, patients with chemo-refractory metastatic non-small-cell lung cancer received focal radiation. Study-wide results and caveats: After treatment with radiotherapy plus ipilimumab, TCR clones that came from the tumor expanded in blood. Early clonal dynamics of blood T cells, together with interferon-beta, were reported as the best response predictor.

The CDR3 length is 16 residues. Germline V lookup: CDR1 SGHTA, CDR2 FQGNSA. The germline V and J ends were trimmed by 0 bases and 0 bases, with 9 bases remaining between them. Clones were sequenced by immunoSEQ multiplex PCR, and TCRdb holds only the in-frame ones, with some missing. The table shows under 90,000 clones, with around 72% occurring only once. The chain is built from TRBV7-2 and TRBJ1-3; D possibly corresponds to TRBD1 (5 bases). The sample in question was peripheral blood, obtained from a patient treated with radiotherapy plus ipilimumab. This TCR came from a human donor with non-small cell lung cancer that progressed on radiotherapy plus ipilimumab. The DNA for the CDR3 is TGTGCCAGCAGCTTAGCGGGACTTTACTCTGGAAACACCATATATTTT. It translates to CASSLAGLYSGNTIYF.